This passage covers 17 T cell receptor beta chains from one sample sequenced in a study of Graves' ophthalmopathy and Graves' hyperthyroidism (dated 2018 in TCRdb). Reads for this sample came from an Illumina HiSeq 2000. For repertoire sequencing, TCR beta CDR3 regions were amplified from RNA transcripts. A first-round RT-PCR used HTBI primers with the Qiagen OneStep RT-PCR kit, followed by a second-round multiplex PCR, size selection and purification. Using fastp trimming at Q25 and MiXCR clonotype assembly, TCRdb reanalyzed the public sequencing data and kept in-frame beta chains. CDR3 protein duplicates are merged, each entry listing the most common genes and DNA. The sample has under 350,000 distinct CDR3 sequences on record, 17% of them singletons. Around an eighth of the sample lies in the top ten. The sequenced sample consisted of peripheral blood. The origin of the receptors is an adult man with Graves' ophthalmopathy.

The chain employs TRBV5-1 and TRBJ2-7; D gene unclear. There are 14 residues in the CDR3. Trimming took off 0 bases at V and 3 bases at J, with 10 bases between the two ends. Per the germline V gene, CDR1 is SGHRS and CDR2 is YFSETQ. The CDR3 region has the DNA TGCGCCAGCAGCTTGGTGGGGATGTTCTACGAGCAGTACTTC. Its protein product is CASSLVGMFYEQYF.

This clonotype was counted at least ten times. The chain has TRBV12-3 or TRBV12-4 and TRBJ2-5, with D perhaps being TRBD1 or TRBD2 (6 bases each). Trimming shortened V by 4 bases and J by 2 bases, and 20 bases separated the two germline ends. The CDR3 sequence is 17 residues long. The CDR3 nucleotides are TGTGCCAGCAGTTCCAGACCCGGGGGCGCCTCACAAGAGACCCAGTACTTC. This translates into CASSSRPGGASQETQYF.

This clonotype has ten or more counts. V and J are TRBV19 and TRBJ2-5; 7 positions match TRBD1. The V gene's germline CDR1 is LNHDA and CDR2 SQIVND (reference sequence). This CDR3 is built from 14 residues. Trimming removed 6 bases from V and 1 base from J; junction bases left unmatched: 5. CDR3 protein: CASSMDRRQETQYF. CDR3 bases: TGTGCCAGTAGCATGGACAGGCGCCAAGAGACCCAGTACTTC.

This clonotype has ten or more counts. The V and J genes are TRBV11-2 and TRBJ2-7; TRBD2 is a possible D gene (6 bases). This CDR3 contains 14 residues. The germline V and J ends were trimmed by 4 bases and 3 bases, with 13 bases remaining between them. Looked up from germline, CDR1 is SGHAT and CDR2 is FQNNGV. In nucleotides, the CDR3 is TGTGCCAGCAGCTCCCCAGGCGGGGTCTACGAGCAGTACTTC. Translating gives CASSSPGGVYEQYF.

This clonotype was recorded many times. The CDR3 loop is CASSQQGNSNQPQHF. CDR3 nucleotide sequence: TGTGCCAGCAGCCAACAGGGGAATAGCAATCAGCCCCAGCATTTT. The chain recombines TRBV4-2 with TRBJ1-5; D is perhaps TRBD1 (6 bases). From germline, CDR1 is LGHNA and CDR2 YNFKEQ. This CDR3 contains 15 residues. Between the trimmed V and J ends, which lost 2 bases and 0 bases, there was a span of 8 bases.

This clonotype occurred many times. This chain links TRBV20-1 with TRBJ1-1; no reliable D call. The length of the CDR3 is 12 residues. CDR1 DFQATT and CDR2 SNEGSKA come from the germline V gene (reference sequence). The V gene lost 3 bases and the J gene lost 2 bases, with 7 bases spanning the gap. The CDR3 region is CSASISNTEAFF. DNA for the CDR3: TGCAGTGCTAGTATATCAAACACTGAAGCTTTCTTT.

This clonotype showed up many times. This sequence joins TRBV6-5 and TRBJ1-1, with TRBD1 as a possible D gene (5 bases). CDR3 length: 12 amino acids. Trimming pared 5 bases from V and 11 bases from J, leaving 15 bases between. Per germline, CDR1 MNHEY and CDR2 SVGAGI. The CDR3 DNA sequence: TGTGCCAGCAGTCGGGACGGGGGAATGGCTTTCTTT. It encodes CASSRDGGMAFF.

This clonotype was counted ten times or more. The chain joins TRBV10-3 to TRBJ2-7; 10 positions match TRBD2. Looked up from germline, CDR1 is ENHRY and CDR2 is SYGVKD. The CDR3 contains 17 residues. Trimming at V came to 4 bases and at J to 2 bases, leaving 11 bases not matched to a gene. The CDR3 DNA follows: TGTGCCATCAGTGGTTCTAGCGGGGGCCCCTTGACCTACGAGCAGTACTTC. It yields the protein CAISGSSGGPLTYEQYF.

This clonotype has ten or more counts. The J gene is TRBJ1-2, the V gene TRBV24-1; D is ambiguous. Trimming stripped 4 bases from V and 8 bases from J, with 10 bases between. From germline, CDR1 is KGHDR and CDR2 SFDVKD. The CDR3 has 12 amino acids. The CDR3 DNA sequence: TGTGCCACCAGTGAGTACCTGGGAGGCTACACCTTC. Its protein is CATSEYLGGYTF.

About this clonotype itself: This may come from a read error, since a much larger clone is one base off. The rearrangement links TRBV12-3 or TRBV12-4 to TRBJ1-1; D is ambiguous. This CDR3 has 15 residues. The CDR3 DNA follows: TGTGCCAGCAGTCCCGGCCCCACAATGAACTCTGAAGCTTTCTTT. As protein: CASSPGPTMNSEAFF.

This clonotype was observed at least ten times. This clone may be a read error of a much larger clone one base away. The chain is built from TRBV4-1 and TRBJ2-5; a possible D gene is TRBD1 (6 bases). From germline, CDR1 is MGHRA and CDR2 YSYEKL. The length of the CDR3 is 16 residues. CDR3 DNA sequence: TGCGCCAGCAGCCAAGATAGGCAGGGGCGAGGAGAGACCCAGCACTTC. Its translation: CASSQDRQGRGETQHF.

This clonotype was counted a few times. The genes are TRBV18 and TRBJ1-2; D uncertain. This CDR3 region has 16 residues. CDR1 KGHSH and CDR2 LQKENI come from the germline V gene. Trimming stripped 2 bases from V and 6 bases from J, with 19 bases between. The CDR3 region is CASSPTPAGNPDGYTF. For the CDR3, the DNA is TGTGCCAGCTCACCAACCCCAGCGGGAAACCCGGATGGCTACACCTTC. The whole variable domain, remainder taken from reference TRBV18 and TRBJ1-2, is NAGVMQNPRHLVRRRGQEARLRCSPMKGHSHVYWYRQLPEEGLKFMVYLQKENIIDESGMPKERFSAEFPKEGPSILRIQQVVRGDSAAYFCASSPTPAGNPDGYTFGSGTRLTVV.

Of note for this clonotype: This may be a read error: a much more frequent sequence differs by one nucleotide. In nucleotides, the CDR3 is TGCGCCAGCGGTCAGGGAATCGGAGGGAGGCAGTACTTC. Its translation: CASGQGIGGRQYF. The J gene is TRBJ2-7, the V gene TRBV5-1, with D maybe TRBD2 (6 bases). Germline CDR1 is SGHRS and CDR2 is YFSETQ. The V end was cut by 7 bases, the J end by 9 bases, with 20 bases between. The CDR3 extends over 13 amino acids.

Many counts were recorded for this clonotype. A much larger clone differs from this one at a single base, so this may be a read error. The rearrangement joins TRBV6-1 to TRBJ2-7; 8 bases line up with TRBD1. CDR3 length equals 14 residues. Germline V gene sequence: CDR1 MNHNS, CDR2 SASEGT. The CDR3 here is CASSEQGASYEQCF. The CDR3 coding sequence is TGTGCCAGCAGTGAACAGGGGGCCTCCTACGAGCAGTGCTTC.

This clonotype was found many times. Here the CDR3 DNA reads TGTGCCAGCAGTCGGACAGGGGAGGCGAACACTGAAGCTTTCTTT. Encoded protein: CASSRTGEANTEAFF. V and J are TRBV6-1 and TRBJ1-1; 9 bases fit TRBD1. The CDR3 extends over 15 amino acids. The V gene end was trimmed by 5 bases and the J gene end by 1 base; junction bases not matched to a gene: 5. Germline CDR1 and CDR2: MNHNS and SASEGT.

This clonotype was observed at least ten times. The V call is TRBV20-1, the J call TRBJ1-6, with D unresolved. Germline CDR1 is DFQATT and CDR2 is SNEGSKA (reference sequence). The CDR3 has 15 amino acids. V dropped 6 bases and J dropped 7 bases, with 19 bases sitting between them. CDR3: CSAIKDNAGNSPLHF. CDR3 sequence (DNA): TGCAGTGCCATAAAAGACAATGCGGGAAATTCACCCCTCCACTTT.

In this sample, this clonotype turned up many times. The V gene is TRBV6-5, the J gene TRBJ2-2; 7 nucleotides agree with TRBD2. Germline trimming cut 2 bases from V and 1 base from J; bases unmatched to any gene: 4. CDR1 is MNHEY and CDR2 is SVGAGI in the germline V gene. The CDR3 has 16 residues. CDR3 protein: CASSYMGGKNTGELFF. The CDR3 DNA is TGTGCCAGCAGTTACATGGGAGGGAAGAACACCGGGGAGCTGTTTTTT.